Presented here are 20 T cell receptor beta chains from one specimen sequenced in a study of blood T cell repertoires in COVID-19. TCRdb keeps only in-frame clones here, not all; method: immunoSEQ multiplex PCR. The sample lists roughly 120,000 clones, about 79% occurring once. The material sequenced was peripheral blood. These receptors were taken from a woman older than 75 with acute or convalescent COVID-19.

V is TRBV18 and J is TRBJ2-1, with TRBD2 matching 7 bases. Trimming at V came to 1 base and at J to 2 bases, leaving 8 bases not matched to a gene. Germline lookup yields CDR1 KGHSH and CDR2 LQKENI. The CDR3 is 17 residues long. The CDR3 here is CASSPRSSGTPYNEQFF. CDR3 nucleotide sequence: TGTGCCAGCTCACCACGTTCTAGCGGAACCCCCTACAATGAGCAGTTCTTC.

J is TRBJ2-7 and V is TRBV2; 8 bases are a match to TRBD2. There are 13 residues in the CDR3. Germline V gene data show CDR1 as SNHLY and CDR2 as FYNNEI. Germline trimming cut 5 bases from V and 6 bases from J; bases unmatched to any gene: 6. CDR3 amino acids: CASSSDSGGEQYF. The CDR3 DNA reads TGTGCCAGCAGTTCGGACAGCGGGGGCGAGCAGTACTTC.

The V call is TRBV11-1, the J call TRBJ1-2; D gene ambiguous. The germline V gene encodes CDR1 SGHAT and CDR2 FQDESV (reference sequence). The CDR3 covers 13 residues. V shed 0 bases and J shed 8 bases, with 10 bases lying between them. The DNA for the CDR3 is TGTGCCAGCAGCTTAGCCATGAGGTCCGGCTACACCTTC. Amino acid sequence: CASSLAMRSGYTF.

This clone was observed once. The CDR3 DNA sequence: TGTGCCAGTAGATCCACAGGGGGCATAGAGACCCAGTACTTC. Translating gives CASRSTGGIETQYF. The chain is built from TRBV19 and TRBJ2-5; TRBD1 aligns across 9 bases. Germline CDR1 reads LNHDA; CDR2 reads SQIVND (reference sequence). V gave up 6 bases and J gave up 4 bases; unmatched junction bases: 6. The CDR3 loop spans 14 amino acids.

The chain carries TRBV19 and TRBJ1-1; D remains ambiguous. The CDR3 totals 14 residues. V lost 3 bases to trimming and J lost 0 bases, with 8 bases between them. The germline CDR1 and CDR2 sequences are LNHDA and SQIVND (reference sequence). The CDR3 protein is CASSISRMNTEAFF. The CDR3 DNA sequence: TGTGCCAGTAGTATCAGCAGGATGAACACTGAAGCTTTCTTT.

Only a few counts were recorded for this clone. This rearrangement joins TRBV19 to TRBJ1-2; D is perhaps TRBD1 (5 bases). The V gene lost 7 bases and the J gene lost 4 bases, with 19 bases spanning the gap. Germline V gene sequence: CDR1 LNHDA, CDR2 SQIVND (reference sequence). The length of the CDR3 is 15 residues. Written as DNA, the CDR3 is TGTGCCAGTACCCCTGTGGGAGGACACCCCTATGGCTACACCTTC. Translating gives CASTPVGGHPYGYTF. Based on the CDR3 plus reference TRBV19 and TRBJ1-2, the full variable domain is DGGITQSPKYLFRKEGQNVTLSCEQNLNHDAMYWYRQDPGQGLRLIYYSQIVNDFQKGDIAEGYSVSREKKESFPLTVTSAQKNPTAFYLCASTPVGGHPYGYTFGSGTRLTVV.

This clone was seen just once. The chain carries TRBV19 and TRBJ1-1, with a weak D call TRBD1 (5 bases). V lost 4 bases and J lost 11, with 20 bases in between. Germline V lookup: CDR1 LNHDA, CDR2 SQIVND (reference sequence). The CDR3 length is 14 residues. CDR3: CASSTRRGSQTAFF. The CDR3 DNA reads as TGTGCCAGTAGTACCCGGAGGGGTTCCCAAACCGCTTTCTTT.

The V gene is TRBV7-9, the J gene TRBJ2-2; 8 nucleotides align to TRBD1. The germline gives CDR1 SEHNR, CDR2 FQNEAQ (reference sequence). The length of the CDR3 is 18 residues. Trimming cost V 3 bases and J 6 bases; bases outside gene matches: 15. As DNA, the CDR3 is TGTGCCAGCAGCTTTATCATTATGAGACAGGGGTTGGCCGGGGAGCTGTTTTTT. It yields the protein CASSFIIMRQGLAGELFF.

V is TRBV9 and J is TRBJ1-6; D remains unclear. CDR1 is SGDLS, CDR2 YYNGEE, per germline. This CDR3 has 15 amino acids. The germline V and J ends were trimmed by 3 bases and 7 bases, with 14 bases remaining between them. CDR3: CASSAYGVGNSPLHF. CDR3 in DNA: TGTGCCAGCAGCGCCTATGGAGTTGGGAATTCACCCCTCCACTTT.

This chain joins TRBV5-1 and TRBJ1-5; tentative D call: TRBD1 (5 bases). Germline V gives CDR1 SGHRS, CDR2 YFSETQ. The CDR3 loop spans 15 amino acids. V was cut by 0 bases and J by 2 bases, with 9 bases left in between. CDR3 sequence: CASSLDGGGNQPQHF. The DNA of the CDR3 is TGCGCCAGCAGCTTGGACGGGGGGGGCAATCAGCCCCAGCATTTT.

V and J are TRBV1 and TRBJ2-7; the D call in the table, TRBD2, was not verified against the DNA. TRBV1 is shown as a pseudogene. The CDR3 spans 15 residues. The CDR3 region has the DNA TGCACCAGCAGCCAAGATAAGGAGCGGGACTACGAGCAGTACTTC. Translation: CTSSQDKERDYEQYF.

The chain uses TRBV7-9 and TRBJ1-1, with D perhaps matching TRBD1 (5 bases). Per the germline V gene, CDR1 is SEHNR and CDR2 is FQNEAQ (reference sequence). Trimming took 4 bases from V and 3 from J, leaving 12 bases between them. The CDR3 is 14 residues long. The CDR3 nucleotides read TGTGCCAGCAGCTCCCGGGACTTCTACACTGAAGCTTTCTTT. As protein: CASSSRDFYTEAFF.

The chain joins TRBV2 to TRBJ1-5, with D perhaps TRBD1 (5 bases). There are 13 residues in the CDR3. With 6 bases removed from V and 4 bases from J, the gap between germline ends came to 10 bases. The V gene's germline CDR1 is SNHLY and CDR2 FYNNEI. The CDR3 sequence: CASSPGGNQPQHF. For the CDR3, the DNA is TGTGCCAGCAGCCCCGGGGGTAATCAGCCCCAGCATTTT.

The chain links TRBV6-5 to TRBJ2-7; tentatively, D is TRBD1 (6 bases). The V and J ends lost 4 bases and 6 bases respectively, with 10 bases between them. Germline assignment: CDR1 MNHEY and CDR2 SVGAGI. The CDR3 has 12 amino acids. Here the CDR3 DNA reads TGTGCCAGCAGTTTGACAGGTAGCGAGCAGTACTTC. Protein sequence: CASSLTGSEQYF.

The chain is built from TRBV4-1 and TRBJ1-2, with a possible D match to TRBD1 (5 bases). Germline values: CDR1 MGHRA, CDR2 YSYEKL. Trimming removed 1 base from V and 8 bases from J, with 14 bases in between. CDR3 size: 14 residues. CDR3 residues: CASSQGGRASGYTF. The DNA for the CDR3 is TGCGCCAGCAGCCAAGGGGGCAGGGCATCCGGCTACACCTTC.

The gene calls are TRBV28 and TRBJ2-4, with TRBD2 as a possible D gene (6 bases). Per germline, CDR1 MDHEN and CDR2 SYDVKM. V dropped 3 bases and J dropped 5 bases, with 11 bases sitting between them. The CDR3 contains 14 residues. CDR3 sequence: CASSFGGAENIQYF. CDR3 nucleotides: TGTGCCAGCAGTTTTGGAGGGGCCGAAAACATTCAGTACTTC.

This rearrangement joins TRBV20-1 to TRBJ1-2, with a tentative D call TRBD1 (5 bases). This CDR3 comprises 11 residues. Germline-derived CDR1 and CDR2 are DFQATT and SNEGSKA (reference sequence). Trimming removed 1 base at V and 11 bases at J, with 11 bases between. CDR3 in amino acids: CSARGTPNYTF. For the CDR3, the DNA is TGCAGTGCTAGAGGGACACCAAATTACACCTTC.

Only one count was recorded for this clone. CDR3 DNA sequence: TGTGCCAGCAGTGCCAGCTCTGGAAACACCATATATTTT. Its translation: CASSASSGNTIYF. V usage is TRBV2 and J usage is TRBJ1-3; D unresolved. Germline loops: CDR1 SNHLY, CDR2 FYNNEI. The CDR3 covers 13 residues. V shed 4 bases and J shed 0 bases, with 4 bases lying between them.

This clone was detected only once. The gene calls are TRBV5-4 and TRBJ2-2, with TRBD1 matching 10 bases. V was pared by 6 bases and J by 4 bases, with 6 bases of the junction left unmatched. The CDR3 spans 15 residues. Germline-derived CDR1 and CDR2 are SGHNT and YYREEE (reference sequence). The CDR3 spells CASTSGTGVTGELFF. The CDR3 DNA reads TGTGCCAGCACCTCCGGGACAGGGGTCACCGGGGAGCTGTTTTTT.

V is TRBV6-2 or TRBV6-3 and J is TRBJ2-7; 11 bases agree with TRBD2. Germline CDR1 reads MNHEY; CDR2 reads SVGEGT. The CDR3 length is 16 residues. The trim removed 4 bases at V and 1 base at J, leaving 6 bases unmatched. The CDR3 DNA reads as TGTGCCAGCAGTTCTAGCGGGGGGCTGTCTTCCTACGAGCAGTACTTC. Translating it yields CASSSSGGLSSYEQYF.